The entry below describes one T cell receptor beta chain. Its antigen is as yet unknown. The data derive from a study of T cell clones after liver transplantation. Points from the study as a whole: Rather than being deleted, graft donor-reactive T cells may have moved into the graft.

The repertoire was sequenced with immunoSEQ multiplex PCR; TCRdb's copy has only in-frame clones and lacks some. The top ten hold around 40% of the sample, which has more than 5,000 clones, around 79% seen once. CDR1 is WSHSY and CDR2 is SAAADI in the germline V gene. The CDR3 contains 11 residues. V lost 6 bases, J lost 9 bases, and 9 bases lay in between. The TCR comes from a human patient who received a liver transplant. T cells may partly derive from the graft donor. The chain uses TRBV10-2 and TRBJ2-1; D unclear. The input for sequencing was CD8+ T cells from blood, taken 24 months after liver transplant. This CDR3 reads CASSSGSEQFF. The CDR3 DNA is TGCGCCAGCAGCTCCGGTAGTGAGCAGTTCTTC.